This T cell receptor beta chain was captured by sequencing in a study of blood T cell repertoires in COVID-19. Study context: COVID-19 samples from acute and convalescent phases originated in the United States, Italy and Spain. Sample material is recorded as cDNA or gDNA derived from T cells, B-cell-depleted T cells, or PBMCs.

CDR1 and CDR2 (germline): SGHNT, YYREEE (reference sequence). This CDR3 is built from 15 residues. V was clipped by 5 bases and J by 7 bases; unmatched bases: 11. As originally analysed: By means of reference gene primer amplification, nucleated cell counts were estimated. Repertoires were generated with immunoSEQ multiplex PCR, while TCRdb's copy carries only in-frame clones and drops some. V and J calls and clone size are as listed in that table; D and trimming were resolved from the DNA. The repertoire includes roughly 66,000 clones, about 91% of them detected once, and 7.3% sits in the top ten. The source is a human donor in a cohort sampled during active COVID-19. The chain links TRBV5-4 to TRBJ2-2; TRBD1 matches 7 bases. The sample was peripheral blood. CDR3 coding DNA: TGTGCCAGCAGACCCGACAGGGAATCTGGCGGGGAGCTGTTTTTT. It translates to CASRPDRESGGELFF. Full variable domain (rest looked up from reference TRBV5-4 and TRBJ2-2): ETGVTQSPTHLIKTRGQQVTLRCSSQSGHNTVSWYQQALGQGPQFIFQYYREEENGRGNFPPRFSGLQFPNYSSELNVNALELDDSALYLCASRPDRESGGELFFGEGSRLTVL.